The 9 T cell receptor beta chains presented below share a single source sample, sequenced in a study of blood T cell repertoires in COVID-19. TCRdb's table, derived via immunoSEQ multiplex PCR, lists solely in-frame clones and lacks some. The sample includes about 120,000 clones, 75% to 90% of them seen just once. The sample comprised peripheral blood. Every receptor here comes from a woman in her 70s with acute or convalescent COVID-19.

V is TRBV5-1 and J is TRBJ1-1, with 10 bases lining up with TRBD1. The V and J ends lost 5 bases and 0 bases, in that order; junction bases with no gene match: 4. Looked up from germline, CDR1 is SGHRS and CDR2 is YFSETQ. The CDR3 has 15 residues. The CDR3 region is CASSWTGGVNTEAFF. The CDR3 DNA sequence: TGCGCCAGCAGTTGGACAGGGGGTGTGAACACTGAAGCTTTCTTT.

This CDR3 is CASSLQGFKLFF. As DNA, the CDR3 is TGTGCCAGCAGCCTACAGGGATTTAAACTGTTTTTT. J is TRBJ1-4 and V is TRBV3-1 (or the pseudogene TRBV3-2); maybe TRBD1 (6 bases). This CDR3 is 12 amino acids long. V gave up 4 bases and J gave up 11 bases, with 11 bases separating them. Per the germline V gene, CDR1 is LGHDT and CDR2 is YNNKEL (reference sequence).

Only one count was recorded for this clone. This chain uses TRBV28 with TRBJ2-3; D is possibly TRBD2 (5 bases). The CDR3 length is 18 residues. The V and J ends lost 3 bases and 2 bases respectively, with 21 bases between them. In germline, CDR1 is MDHEN, CDR2 SYDVKM. The CDR3 DNA is TGTGCCAGCAGTTTTTCAGGCGCTGGGAGTCCCGCCACAGATACGCAGTATTTT. It translates to CASSFSGAGSPATDTQYF.

V is TRBV28 and J is TRBJ2-7; possibly TRBD1 for D (5 bases). V was pared by 7 bases and J by 1 base, with 14 bases between. The CDR3 extends over 14 amino acids. Germline V CDR1 and CDR2: MDHEN, SYDVKM. CDR3 sequence reads: CASKGVPTSYEQYF. DNA for the CDR3: TGTGCCAGCAAAGGGGTGCCGACGTCCTACGAGCAGTACTTC. The whole variable domain, remainder taken from reference TRBV28 and TRBJ2-7, is DVKVTQSSRYLVKRTGEKVFLECVQDMDHENMFWYRQDPGLGLRLIYFSYDVKMKEKGDIPEGYSVSREKKERFSLILESASTNQTSMYLCASKGVPTSYEQYFGPGTRLTVT.

The CDR3 loop reads CASSSREGNEQFF. The DNA for the CDR3 is TGTGCCAGCAGCTCCCGGGAAGGCAATGAGCAGTTCTTC. The chain has TRBV7-8 and TRBJ2-1; D perhaps matches TRBD2 (5 bases). Trimming stripped 4 bases from V and 6 bases from J, with 10 bases between. Germline CDR1 and CDR2: SGHVS and FQNEAQ. There are 13 residues in the CDR3.

The CDR3 loop is CASSQDLASSPLHF. Here the CDR3 DNA reads TGTGCCAGCAGCCAAGATCTCGCGTCGTCACCCCTCCACTTT. V usage is TRBV14 and J usage is TRBJ1-6, with unresolved D. CDR3 size: 14 residues. CDR1 and CDR2 from the germline V gene are SGHDN and FVKESK. Deletions cut 0 bases from V and 10 bases from J, with 10 bases between.

In this sample, this clone turned up once. The chain uses TRBV19 and TRBJ1-6; 12 bases match TRBD1. In germline, CDR1 is LNHDA, CDR2 SQIVND (reference sequence). V was clipped by 5 bases and J by 7 bases; unmatched bases: 9. This CDR3 comprises 17 residues. The DNA of the CDR3 is TGTGCCAGTAGTCACCGGGACAGGGGGCATCGGAATTCACCCCTCCACTTT. Its translation is CASSHRDRGHRNSPLHF.

The V gene is TRBV5-1, the J gene TRBJ1-2; D might be TRBD1 (6 bases). CDR3 length: 15 residues. V lost 5 bases to trimming and J lost 6 bases, with 20 bases between them. Germline V lookup: CDR1 SGHRS, CDR2 YFSETQ. The CDR3 region is CASRFGSLGADGYTF. The CDR3 nucleotides are TGCGCCAGCAGATTTGGTTCATTGGGGGCAGATGGCTACACCTTC.

The V gene is TRBV28, the J gene TRBJ1-2, with 10 nucleotides matching TRBD1. From germline, CDR1 is MDHEN and CDR2 SYDVKM. With V trimmed by 5 bases and J by 7 bases, 10 bases remained unmatched. There are 15 residues in the CDR3. This CDR3 is CASSPGDRGSFGYTF. Written as DNA, the CDR3 is TGTGCCAGCAGTCCCGGGGACAGGGGTTCGTTTGGCTACACCTTC.